One TCR beta chain is described in this entry. Its antigen has not been determined. Base-call qualities are not available, and no considerably larger clone is one nucleotide away. Trimming leaves V shorter by 6 bases and J shorter by 4 bases, with the junction holding 10 bases beyond the gene matches. The CDR3 sequence holds 15 residues, the cysteine and phenylalanine included. The retained sequence is limited to the CDR3, 45 bases, with the frame set at the first base. Looking up the germline V gene yields CDR1 MNHEY and CDR2 SVGAGI. Each collaborating institution followed its own protocols to collect whole blood in K2EDTA tubes. Collaborator samples were shipped for TCRbeta analysis as frozen whole blood, isolated PBMCs, or DNA extracted from either sample type. TCRbeta CDR3 regions were amplified from genomic DNA using the immunoSEQ Assay, a bias-controlled multiplex PCR. As for how the authors treated the data: Within the assay, amplification of reference gene primers was used to estimate how many nucleated cells each sample contained. Sequence reads were collapsed and filtered to measure the absolute abundance of every unique TCRbeta CDR3 rearrangement. For each sample, productive Simpson clonality was calculated by taking the square root of Simpson's diversity index across productive rearrangements. The table was pulled from immuneACCESS by TCRdb, which kept in-frame rearrangements only. Such tables lose some clones; where checked, under half of the loss comes from unresolved V genes, and the rest has no known cause. That table furnishes V, J and clone size, whereas the DNA furnished D and trimming. The sample profile shows about 81,000 clones; roughly 91% of them were found once. The ten largest make up under 2% of the sample.

This sample was included in a study of blood T cell repertoires in COVID-19 (TCRdb year 2020). The study in broad terms: Collaborator samples came from the United States, Italy and Spain and covered acute and convalescent phases of COVID-19. The prospective study material was composed of cDNA or gDNA derived from T cells, B-cell-depleted T cells, or PBMCs. The dataset comprised deeply sampled blood TCRbeta repertoires from subjects exposed to, actively infected with, or recovered from COVID-19. A freely available public database, intended as a resource for researchers studying the immune response to SARS-CoV-2, is where the repertoires were released. The samples were drawn from two sources: the first 160 participants of the ongoing ImmuneRACE study, and 1,000 to 1,500 subjects contributed by 6 global collaborators. Nearly every sample came with metadata listing a de-identified subject ID, COVID-19 status, age in years and sex. Where available, HLA class I and class II types were obtained from metadata supplied by the sample provider rather than from assay-based typing.

On the study overall, not on this receptor specifically: How much clinical and demographic metadata was included differed by source and by participant, and the metadata was provided uncurated.

Specimen: peripheral blood. The rearranged chain carries TRBV6-5 and TRBJ2-7; a stretch of 9 junction bases matches TRBD1. The sequence came from a woman aged 45-65 years in a cohort sampled during active COVID-19. The CDR3 protein: CASRQGGQGRYEQYF. The base sequence is TGTGCCAGCAGGCAAGGCGGACAGGGGCGATACGAGCAGTACTTC.